In this sample, the clone carrying this T cell receptor (beta chain) turned up many times. The antigen is not known. TCRdb re-analysed the PCR reads in MiXCR, keeping a single row per CDR3 protein. The sample has more than 10,000 distinct CDR3 sequences; approximately 50% are singletons. Stated time point: before preoperative PTX-NDP chemotherapy. Preoperative chemotherapy with paclitaxel-nedaplatin was given to patients before surgery. The CDR3 covers 13 residues. CDR1 and CDR2 (germline): MRHNA, SNTAGT. Trimming took off 6 bases at V and 4 bases at J, with 11 bases between the two ends. This specimen comes from a study of esophageal squamous cell carcinoma under preoperative chemotherapy. For the study at large: Both tumor-infiltrating lymphocytes and peripheral blood T cells had their TCR repertoires profiled. General study findings and limits: Paclitaxel-nedaplatin therapy caused immediate, substantial clonotype frequency changes. Post-treatment tumor-infiltrating lymphocytes appeared partly derived from peripheral T cells migrating into the tumor.

The V call is TRBV6-4, the J call TRBJ2-3, with D tentatively TRBD1 (5 bases). The receptor comes from a human donor with esophageal squamous cell carcinoma. The donor label of this sample is uncertain. This specimen was collected from a patient given preoperative chemotherapy. As DNA, the CDR3 is TGTGCCAGCAGAGCTGGGGCTGCAGATACGCAGTATTTT. As protein: CASRAGAADTQYF.